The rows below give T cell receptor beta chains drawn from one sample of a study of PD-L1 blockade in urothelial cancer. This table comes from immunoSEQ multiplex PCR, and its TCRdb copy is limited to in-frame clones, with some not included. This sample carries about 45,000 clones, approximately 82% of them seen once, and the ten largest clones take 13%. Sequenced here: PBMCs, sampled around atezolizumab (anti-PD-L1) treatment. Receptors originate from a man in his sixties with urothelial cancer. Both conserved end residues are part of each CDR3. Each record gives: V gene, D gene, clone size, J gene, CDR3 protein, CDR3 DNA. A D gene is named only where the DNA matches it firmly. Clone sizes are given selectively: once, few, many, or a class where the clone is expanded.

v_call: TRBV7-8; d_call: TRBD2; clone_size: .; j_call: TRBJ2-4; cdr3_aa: CASSLGGTKNIQYF; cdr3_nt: TGTGCCAGCAGCCTCGGGGGGACCAAAAACATTCAGTACTTC
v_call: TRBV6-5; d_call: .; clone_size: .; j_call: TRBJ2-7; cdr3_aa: CASSYSARVTYEQYF; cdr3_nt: TGTGCCAGCAGTTACTCAGCGCGCGTTACCTACGAGCAGTACTTC
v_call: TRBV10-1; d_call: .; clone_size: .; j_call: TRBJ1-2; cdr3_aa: CASSESTEIYGYTF; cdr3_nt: TGCGCCAGCAGTGAGTCAACAGAGATCTATGGCTACACCTTC
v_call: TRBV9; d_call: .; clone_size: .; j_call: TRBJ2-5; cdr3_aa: CASSEGGYQETQYF; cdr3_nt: TGTGCCAGCAGCGAGGGGGGGTACCAAGAGACCCAGTACTTC
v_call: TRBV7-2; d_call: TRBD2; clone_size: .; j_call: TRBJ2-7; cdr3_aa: CASSLGSRGGYEQYF; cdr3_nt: TGTGCCAGCAGCTTAGGCTCGCGGGGGGGCTACGAGCAGTACTTC
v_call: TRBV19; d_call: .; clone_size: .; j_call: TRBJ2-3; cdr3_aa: CARLDRFPPRDTQYF; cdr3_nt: TGTGCCAGATTAGACAGGTTCCCACCAAGAGATACGCAGTATTTT
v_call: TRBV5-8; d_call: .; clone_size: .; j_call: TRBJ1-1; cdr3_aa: CASSLRGLGNTEAFF; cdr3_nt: TGTGCCAGCAGCTTGCGAGGGTTGGGGAACACTGAAGCTTTCTTT
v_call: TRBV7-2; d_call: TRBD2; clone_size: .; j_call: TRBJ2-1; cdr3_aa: CASSLGLAGIFSYNEQFF; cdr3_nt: TGTGCCAGCAGCTTGGGACTAGCGGGTATCTTCTCCTACAATGAGCAGTTCTTC
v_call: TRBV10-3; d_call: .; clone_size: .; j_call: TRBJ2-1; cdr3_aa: CAISESRDSNEQFF; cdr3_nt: TGTGCCATCAGTGAGTCGAGGGACTCCAATGAGCAGTTCTTC
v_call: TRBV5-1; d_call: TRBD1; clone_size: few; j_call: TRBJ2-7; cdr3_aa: CASSWGGTGDEQYF; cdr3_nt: TGCGCCAGCAGCTGGGGGGGGACAGGGGACGAGCAGTACTTC
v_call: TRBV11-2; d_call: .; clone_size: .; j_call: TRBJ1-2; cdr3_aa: CASSLDPHRVGGSDGYTF; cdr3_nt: TGTGCCAGCAGCTTAGACCCTCACAGGGTCGGTGGGTCGGATGGCTACACCTTC
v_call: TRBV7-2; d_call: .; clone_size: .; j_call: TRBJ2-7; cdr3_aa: CASSQGQGSYEQYF; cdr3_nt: TGTGCCAGCAGCCAGGGCCAGGGTTCCTACGAGCAGTACTTC
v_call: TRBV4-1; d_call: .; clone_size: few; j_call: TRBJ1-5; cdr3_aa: CASSQEDQPQHF; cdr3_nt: TGCGCCAGCAGCCAGGAGGATCAGCCCCAGCATTTT
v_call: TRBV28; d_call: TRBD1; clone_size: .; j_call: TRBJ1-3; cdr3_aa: CASRGLGTGRNTIYF; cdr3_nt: TGTGCCAGCAGGGGCCTCGGGACAGGGAGGAACACCATATATTTT
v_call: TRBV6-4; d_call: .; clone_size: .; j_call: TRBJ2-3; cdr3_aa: CASSDSKPPSQAADTQYF; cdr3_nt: TGTGCCAGCAGTGACTCGAAGCCGCCATCCCAGGCCGCAGATACGCAGTATTTT
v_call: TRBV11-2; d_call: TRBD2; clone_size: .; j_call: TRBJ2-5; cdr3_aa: CASSSGRGGETQYF; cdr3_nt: TGTGCCAGCAGCTCAGGACGGGGAGGGGAGACCCAGTACTTC
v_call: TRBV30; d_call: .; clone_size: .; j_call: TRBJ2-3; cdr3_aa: CAWSVGKRSTDTQYF; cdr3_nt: TGTGCCTGGAGTGTTGGAAAGCGGTCCACAGATACGCAGTATTTT
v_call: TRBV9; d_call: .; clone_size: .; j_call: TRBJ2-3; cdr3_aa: CASRKLQGQSTDTQYF; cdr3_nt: TGTGCCAGCAGGAAACTACAGGGCCAAAGCACAGATACGCAGTATTTT
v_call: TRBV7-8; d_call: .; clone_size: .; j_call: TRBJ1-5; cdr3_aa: CASSTAGPHNNQPQHF; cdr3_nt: TGTGCCAGCAGTACCGCTGGGCCGCACAACAATCAGCCCCAGCATTTT
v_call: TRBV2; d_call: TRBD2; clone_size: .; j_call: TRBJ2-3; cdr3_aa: CASERAGVTQYF; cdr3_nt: TGTGCCAGCGAGCGAGCGGGAGTTACGCAGTATTTT
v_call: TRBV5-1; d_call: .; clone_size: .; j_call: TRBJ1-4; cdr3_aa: CASSLGGLDEKLFF; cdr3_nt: TGCGCCAGCAGCTTGGGGGGGCTGGATGAAAAACTGTTTTTT
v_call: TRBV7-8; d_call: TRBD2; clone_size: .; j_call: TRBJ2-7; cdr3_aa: CASGLGGSSYEQYF; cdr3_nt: TGTGCCAGCGGCTTGGGCGGGAGCTCCTACGAGCAGTACTTC
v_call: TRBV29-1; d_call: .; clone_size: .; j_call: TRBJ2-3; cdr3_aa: CSVAAGSDTQYF; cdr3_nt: TGCAGCGTTGCGGCGGGGTCAGATACGCAGTATTTT
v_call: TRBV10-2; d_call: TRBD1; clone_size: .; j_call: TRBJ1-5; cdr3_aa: CASNPTGGGSNQPQHF; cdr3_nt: TGCGCCAGCAATCCGACAGGGGGTGGAAGCAATCAGCCCCAGCATTTT